The 24 T cell receptor beta chains given below trace back to one sample, sequenced in a study of cytomegalovirus exposure and HLA in healthy donors. Produced via immunoSEQ multiplex PCR; TCRdb's table is partial and in-frame only. The table includes 170,000 or so clones, approximately 84% detected once. What was sequenced was PBMCs. All receptors derive from a woman between 18 and 29 years old in good health and CMV-seropositive.

The chain combines TRBV20-1 with TRBJ1-1; unclear D gene. CDR3 length equals 11 residues. V was clipped by 4 bases and J by 5 bases, with 8 bases between them. Germline V gene lookup returns CDR1 DFQATT and CDR2 SNEGSKA (reference sequence). CDR3 DNA: TGCAGTGCTATTTTCCTGACTGAAGCTTTCTTT. Translation gives CSAIFLTEAFF.

V gene TRBV9 combines with J gene TRBJ2-5; 7 nucleotides line up with TRBD2. This CDR3 spans 14 amino acids. V was clipped by 0 bases and J by 2 bases; unmatched bases: 1. Germline values: CDR1 SGDLS, CDR2 YYNGEE. CDR3 nucleotide sequence: TGTGCCAGCAGCGTAGGACTAGCACAAGAGACCCAGTACTTC. Protein: CASSVGLAQETQYF.

The V and J genes are TRBV4-1 and TRBJ1-1; D might be TRBD1 (5 bases). The CDR3 is 13 amino acids. Germline CDR1 is MGHRA and CDR2 is YSYEKL. The V end was cut by 1 base, the J end by 8 bases, with 11 bases between. The CDR3 reads CASSQVGGGEAFF. DNA of the CDR3: TGCGCCAGCAGCCAAGTTGGGGGGGGAGAAGCTTTCTTT.

The J gene is TRBJ1-2, the V gene TRBV10-2; D call uncertain. CDR1 and CDR2 (germline): WSHSY, SAAADI. V lost 7 bases to trimming and J lost 8 bases, with 14 bases between them. The CDR3 runs 12 residues. The DNA of the CDR3 is TGCGCCAGCATCCTAAGCGATTACGGCTACACCTTC. Residues: CASILSDYGYTF.

The chain carries TRBV5-1 and TRBJ1-2; 9 bases map to TRBD1. The length of the CDR3 is 14 residues. Germline CDR1 is SGHRS and CDR2 is YFSETQ. Trimming took 4 bases from V and 7 from J; bases not matched to a gene: 8. The CDR3, as DNA: TGCGCCAGCAGCACTAACAGGGGGCCAGCTGGCTACACCTTC. This sequence encodes CASSTNRGPAGYTF.

This chain uses TRBV5-1 with TRBJ1-2, with 9 bases aligning to TRBD1. This CDR3 region has 16 residues. Germline V CDR1 and CDR2: SGHRS, YFSETQ. V trimming: 5 bases; J trimming: 6 bases; junction bases outside the gene matches: 14. The CDR3, as DNA: TGCGCCAGCAGGCCACTCCACCGGGACAGGGCGGATGGCTACACCTTC. Translated, it gives CASRPLHRDRADGYTF. The full variable domain, with the rest looked up from reference TRBV5-1 and TRBJ1-2, is KAGVTQTPRYLIKTRGQQVTLSCSPISGHRSVSWYQQTPGQGLQFLFEYFSETQRNKGNFPGRFSGRQFSNSRSEMNVSTLELGDSALYLCASRPLHRDRADGYTFGSGTRLTVV.

V usage is TRBV2 and J usage is TRBJ1-3, with 8 nucleotides matching TRBD1. Germline V gives CDR1 SNHLY, CDR2 FYNNEI. V shed 7 bases, J shed 6 bases, and the junction held 8 bases outside the gene matches. This CDR3 contains 14 residues. CDR3 amino acids: CASTPDRAENTIYF. The CDR3, as DNA: TGTGCCAGCACTCCGGACAGGGCGGAAAACACCATATATTTT.

The chain couples TRBV6-5 to TRBJ1-1, with D uncertain. The CDR3 is 14 residues long. Trimming shortened V by 5 bases and J by 4 bases, and 14 bases separated the two germline ends. Germline CDR1 and CDR2: MNHEY and SVGAGI. The CDR3 is CASSHKVRGTEAFF. As DNA, the CDR3 is TGTGCCAGCAGTCACAAAGTGCGAGGCACTGAAGCTTTCTTT.

The J gene is TRBJ2-3, the V gene TRBV25-1; the match to TRBD2 covers 7 bases. The CDR3 has 15 residues. Germline values: CDR1 MGHDK, CDR2 SYGVNS. Trimming took 4 bases from V and 4 from J; bases not matched to a gene: 8. In nucleotides, the CDR3 is TGTGCCAGCAGTGGCGCGGGGGACTTCTCAGATACGCAGTATTTT. As protein: CASSGAGDFSDTQYF.

This clone was seen more than once but under ten times. The chain recombines TRBV13 with TRBJ1-2; 11 bases fit TRBD1. Germline V CDR1 and CDR2: PRHDT, FYEKMQ (reference sequence). CDR3 length: 14 residues. V dropped 5 bases and J dropped 4; count of bases not matched to a gene: 3. CDR3 region: CASSEGTGGYGYTF. The CDR3 bases are TGTGCCAGCAGCGAGGGGACAGGGGGCTATGGCTACACCTTC. The whole variable domain, remainder taken from reference TRBV13 and TRBJ1-2, is AAGVIQSPRHLIKEKRETATLKCYPIPRHDTVYWYQQGPGQDPQFLISFYEKMQSDKGSIPDRFSAQQFSDYHSELNMSSLELGDSALYFCASSEGTGGYGYTFGSGTRLTVV.

The chain couples TRBV5-4 to TRBJ2-7, with D possibly TRBD2 on 6 matching bases. Germline V lookup: CDR1 SGHNT, CDR2 YYREEE (reference sequence). V was shortened by 3 bases and J by 6 bases, with 16 bases between the two germline ends. The CDR3 is 14 amino acids. As DNA, the CDR3 is TGTGCCAGCAGCTCCGCGGGGTCGATCCTCGAGCAGTACTTC. Encoded protein: CASSSAGSILEQYF.

This clone has only a few counts. The chain employs TRBV5-1 and TRBJ2-7; 9 bases fit TRBD2. Germline V lookup: CDR1 SGHRS, CDR2 YFSETQ. The CDR3 covers 15 residues. Trimming at V came to 1 base and at J to 7 bases, leaving 9 bases not matched to a gene. CDR3 nucleotide sequence: TGCGCCAGCAGCTTGAGAGGCGGGGGGGCTGAAGAGCAGTACTTC. It is translated as CASSLRGGGAEEQYF.

This clone was detected only a few times. The chain joins TRBV6-1 to TRBJ2-7, with D perhaps matching TRBD2 (7 bases). The V gene lost 2 bases and the J gene lost 2 bases, with 13 bases spanning the gap. The CDR3 is 15 residues long. Germline V gene sequence: CDR1 MNHNS, CDR2 SASEGT. CDR3 sequence (DNA): TGTGCCAGCAGTGAACGGGGGGACAAGACCTACGAGCAGTACTTC. Protein: CASSERGDKTYEQYF.

This chain links TRBV5-1 with TRBJ1-1; tentative D call: TRBD1 (5 bases). The V gene's germline CDR1 is SGHRS and CDR2 YFSETQ. With 5 bases removed from V and 4 bases from J, the gap between germline ends came to 15 bases. This CDR3 spans 14 amino acids. This CDR3 reads CASRIGGSSTEAFF. CDR3 sequence (DNA): TGCGCCAGCAGAATCGGGGGGTCAAGCACTGAAGCTTTCTTT.

The CDR3 loop reads CASSFSGEGNEQYF. The DNA for the CDR3 is TGTGCCAGCAGTTTCTCCGGGGAAGGCAACGAGCAGTACTTC. The chain recombines TRBV27 with TRBJ2-7; tentatively, D is TRBD2 (5 bases). The ends were cut back, 3 bases at V and 5 bases at J, with 14 bases in the middle. Germline CDR1 is MNHEY and CDR2 is SMNVEV (reference sequence). CDR3 length: 14 amino acids.

This clone was observed a few times. The chain joins TRBV13 to TRBJ2-7; 7 bases fit TRBD1. The ends lost 0 bases at V and 5 bases at J; junction bases unmatched: 4. The CDR3 sequence is 14 residues long. The V gene's germline CDR1 is PRHDT and CDR2 FYEKMQ (reference sequence). Written as DNA, the CDR3 is TGTGCCAGCAGCTTAGGGACAGGGAGCCACGAGCAGTACTTC. This translates into CASSLGTGSHEQYF.

The chain carries TRBV2 and TRBJ1-5; D is possibly TRBD1 (6 bases). Germline values: CDR1 SNHLY, CDR2 FYNNEI. V was trimmed by 9 bases and J by 2 bases, leaving 11 bases between them. The CDR3 extends over 13 amino acids. The CDR3 DNA reads TGTGCCAGGGGGGGGCGTGGCAATCAGCCCCAGCATTTT. Translation gives CARGGRGNQPQHF. Complete variable domain (other parts from reference TRBV2 and TRBJ1-5): EPEVTQTPSHQVTQMGQEVILRCVPISNHLYFYWYRQILGQKVEFLVSFYNNEISEKSEIFDDQFSVERPDGSNFTLKIRSTKLEDSAMYFCARGGRGNQPQHFGDGTRLSIL.

This rearrangement joins TRBV5-6 to TRBJ1-1, with a weak D call TRBD1 (6 bases). Germline lookup yields CDR1 SGHDT and CDR2 YYEEEE. The CDR3 sequence is 12 residues long. V was pared by 4 bases and J by 7 bases, with 11 bases between. The CDR3 nucleotides read TGTGCCAGCAGCAGACGACAGGTTGAAGCTTTCTTT. It encodes CASSRRQVEAFF.

The chain carries TRBV12-1 and TRBJ2-1; the table's D call TRBD1 went unverified against the DNA. TRBV12-1 is assigned pseudogene status. This CDR3 has 17 amino acids. The CDR3 sequence: CASTLLFNRDTYNEQFF. DNA of the CDR3: TGTGCCAGCACCCTTCTATTTAACCGGGACACTTACAATGAGCAGTTCTTC.

The V and J genes are TRBV15 and TRBJ1-1, with D unclear. V was shortened by 5 bases and J by 4 bases, with 11 bases between the two germline ends. CDR1 and CDR2 (germline): LNHNV, YYDKDF (reference sequence). This CDR3 is 13 amino acids long. CDR3 amino acids: CATSRGRATEAFF. CDR3 in DNA: TGTGCCACCAGCCGGGGTAGGGCCACTGAAGCTTTCTTT.

This chain connects TRBV6-6 to TRBJ1-6; D remains ambiguous. This CDR3 contains 15 residues. From germline, CDR1 is MNHNY and CDR2 SVGAGI (reference sequence). V dropped 1 base and J dropped 6 bases, with 10 bases sitting between them. CDR3 coding DNA: TGTGCCAGCAGTTACTTGTCCCCTTCTAATTCACCCCTCCACTTT. Its translation: CASSYLSPSNSPLHF.

V and J are TRBV2 and TRBJ2-7; 8 bases fit TRBD1. CDR3 size: 15 residues. Germline loops: CDR1 SNHLY, CDR2 FYNNEI. The J segment lost 9 bases and the V segment lost 3 bases, leaving 13 bases of the junction unmatched. The DNA for the CDR3 is TGTGCCAGCAGTGAGACGGGACAGGCAACCAAGGGGCAGTACTTC. The encoded protein is CASSETGQATKGQYF.

CDR3 protein: CASSPSSVYTQYF. CDR3 nucleotide sequence: TGTGCCAGCAGTCCCAGTTCCGTATATACGCAGTATTTT. This chain connects TRBV27 to TRBJ2-3; D uncertain. Trimming pared 5 bases from V and 7 bases from J, leaving 13 bases between. Germline V gene data show CDR1 as MNHEY and CDR2 as SMNVEV (reference sequence). This CDR3 comprises 13 residues.

The chain couples TRBV5-6 to TRBJ1-3, with D tentatively TRBD1 (5 bases). CDR1 SGHDT and CDR2 YYEEEE come from the germline V gene. Trimming cost V 3 bases and J 8 bases, with 12 bases left between them. The CDR3 totals 13 residues. The CDR3 here is CASSWAGVDTIYF. CDR3 bases: TGTGCCAGCAGCTGGGCGGGGGTGGACACCATATATTTT.